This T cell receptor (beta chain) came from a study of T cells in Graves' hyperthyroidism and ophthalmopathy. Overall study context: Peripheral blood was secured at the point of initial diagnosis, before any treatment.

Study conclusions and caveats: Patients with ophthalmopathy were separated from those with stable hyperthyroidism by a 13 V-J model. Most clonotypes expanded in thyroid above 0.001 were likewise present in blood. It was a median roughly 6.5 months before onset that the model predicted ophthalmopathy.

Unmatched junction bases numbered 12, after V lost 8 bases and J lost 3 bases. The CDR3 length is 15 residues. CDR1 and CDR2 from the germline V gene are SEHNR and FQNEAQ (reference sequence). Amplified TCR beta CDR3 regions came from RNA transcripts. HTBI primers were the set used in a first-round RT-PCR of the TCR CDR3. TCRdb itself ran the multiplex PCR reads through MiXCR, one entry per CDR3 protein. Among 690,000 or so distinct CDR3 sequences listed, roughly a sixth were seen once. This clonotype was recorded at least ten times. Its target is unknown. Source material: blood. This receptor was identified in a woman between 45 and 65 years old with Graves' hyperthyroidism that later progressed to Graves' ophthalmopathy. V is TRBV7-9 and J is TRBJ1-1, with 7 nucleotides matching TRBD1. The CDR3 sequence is CASSGGGGADTEAFF. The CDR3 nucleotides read TGTGCCAGCTCGGGAGGAGGGGGCGCCGACACTGAAGCTTTCTTT.